Below, 2 T cell receptor beta chains from the same sample are listed, as sequenced in a study of shared clonotypes between healthy human individuals. The method was immunoSEQ multiplex PCR; TCRdb's version includes in-frame clones alone and lacks a portion of them. The sample yields some 2.1 million clones, 85% to 95% seen once. CD45RO-negative CD8 cells positively selected for CCR7 made up the naive population, which excluded terminally differentiated effector memory CD45RA+ cells. The material sequenced was naive CD8+ T cells from PBMCs. The receptors were gathered from a man aged 18 to 29 in good health. Some clones in this sample may be carry-over from other donors' samples.

The chain carries TRBV27 and TRBJ1-5; maybe TRBD1 (5 bases). The CDR3 spans 15 residues. V was clipped by 5 bases and J by 1 base, with 12 bases between them. The germline CDR1 and CDR2 sequences are MNHEY and SMNVEV (reference sequence). The CDR3 sequence is CASSQERGSNQPQHF. CDR3 bases: TGTGCCAGCAGTCAAGAAAGGGGAAGCAATCAGCCCCAGCATTTT.

J is TRBJ2-3 and V is TRBV23-1; the match to TRBD1 covers 7 bases. TRBV23-1 is assigned to the ORF class and has an uncertain function. This CDR3 has 14 residues. Germline trimming cut 8 bases from V and 0 bases from J; bases unmatched to any gene: 5. The CDR3 DNA is TGCGCCAGCTCCCAGGGGGTTAGCACAGATACGCAGTATTTT. Amino acid sequence: CASSQGVSTDTQYF.